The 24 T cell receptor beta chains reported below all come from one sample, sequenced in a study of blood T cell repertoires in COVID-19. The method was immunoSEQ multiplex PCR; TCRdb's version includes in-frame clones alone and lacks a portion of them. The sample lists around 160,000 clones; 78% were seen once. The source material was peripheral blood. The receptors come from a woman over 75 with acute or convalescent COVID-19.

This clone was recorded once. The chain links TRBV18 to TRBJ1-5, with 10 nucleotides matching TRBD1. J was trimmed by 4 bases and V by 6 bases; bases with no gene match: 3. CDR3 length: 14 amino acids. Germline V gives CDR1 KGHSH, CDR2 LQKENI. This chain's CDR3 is CASSQGQGNQPQHF. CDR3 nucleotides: TGTGCCAGCTCCCAGGGACAGGGGAATCAGCCCCAGCATTTT.

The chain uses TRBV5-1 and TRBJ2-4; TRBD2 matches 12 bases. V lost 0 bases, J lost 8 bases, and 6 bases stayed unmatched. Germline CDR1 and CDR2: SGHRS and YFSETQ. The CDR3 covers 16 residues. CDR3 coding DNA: TGCGCCAGCAGCTTGGTGAGACTAGCGGGAGCGTACATTCAGTACTTC. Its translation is CASSLVRLAGAYIQYF.

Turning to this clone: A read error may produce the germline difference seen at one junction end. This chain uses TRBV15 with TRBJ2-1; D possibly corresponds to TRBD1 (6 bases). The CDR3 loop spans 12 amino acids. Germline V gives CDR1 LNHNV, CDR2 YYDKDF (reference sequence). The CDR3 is CATSRGGTWFVF. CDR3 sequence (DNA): TGTGCCACCAGCCGGGGTGGGACATGGTTTGTCTTC.

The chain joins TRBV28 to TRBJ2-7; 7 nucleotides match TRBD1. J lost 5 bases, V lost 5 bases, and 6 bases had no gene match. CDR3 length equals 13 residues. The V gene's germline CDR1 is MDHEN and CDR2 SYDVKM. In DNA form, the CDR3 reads TGTGCCAGCAGTCTGACAGGGTTCCACGAGCAGTACTTC. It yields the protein CASSLTGFHEQYF.

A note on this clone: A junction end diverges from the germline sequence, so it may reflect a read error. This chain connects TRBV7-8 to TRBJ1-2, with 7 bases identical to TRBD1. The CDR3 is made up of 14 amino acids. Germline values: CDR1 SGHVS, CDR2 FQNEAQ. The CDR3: CASSIAGQASGYTF. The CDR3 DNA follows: TGTGCCAGCAGCATAGCTGGACAGGCTTCTGGCTACACCTTC.

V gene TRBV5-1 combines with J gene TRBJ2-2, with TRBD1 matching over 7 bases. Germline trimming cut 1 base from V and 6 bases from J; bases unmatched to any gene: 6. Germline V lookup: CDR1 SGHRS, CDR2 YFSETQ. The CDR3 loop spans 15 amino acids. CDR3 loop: CASSLYGQGAGELFF. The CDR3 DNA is TGCGCCAGCAGCTTGTACGGTCAGGGGGCCGGGGAGCTGTTTTTT.

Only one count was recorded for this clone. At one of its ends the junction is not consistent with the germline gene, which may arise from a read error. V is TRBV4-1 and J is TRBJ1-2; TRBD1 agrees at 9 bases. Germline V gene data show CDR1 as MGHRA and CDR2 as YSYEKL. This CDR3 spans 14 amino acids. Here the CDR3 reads CASSQTDRGYSYTF. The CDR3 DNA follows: TGCGCCAGCAGCCAGACGGACAGGGGCTATAGCTACACCTTC.

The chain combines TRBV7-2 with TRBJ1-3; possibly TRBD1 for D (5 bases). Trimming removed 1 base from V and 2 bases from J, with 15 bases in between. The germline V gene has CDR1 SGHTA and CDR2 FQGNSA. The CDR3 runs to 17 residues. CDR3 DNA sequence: TGTGCCAGCAGCTTAGTAGGGTCAGGGATCGCTGGAAACACCATATATTTT. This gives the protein CASSLVGSGIAGNTIYF.

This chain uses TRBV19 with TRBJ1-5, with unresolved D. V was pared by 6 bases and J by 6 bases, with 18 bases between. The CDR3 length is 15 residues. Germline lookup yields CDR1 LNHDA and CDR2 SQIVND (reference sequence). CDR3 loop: CASRPPGGAGQPQHF. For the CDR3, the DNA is TGTGCCAGTAGGCCCCCTGGAGGAGCGGGTCAGCCCCAGCATTTT.

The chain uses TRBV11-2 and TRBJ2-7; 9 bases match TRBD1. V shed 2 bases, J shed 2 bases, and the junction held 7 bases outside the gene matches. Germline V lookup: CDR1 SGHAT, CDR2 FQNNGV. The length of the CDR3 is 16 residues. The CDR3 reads CASSLLGQGGTYEQYF. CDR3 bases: TGTGCCAGCAGCTTATTGGGACAGGGAGGAACCTACGAGCAGTACTTC.

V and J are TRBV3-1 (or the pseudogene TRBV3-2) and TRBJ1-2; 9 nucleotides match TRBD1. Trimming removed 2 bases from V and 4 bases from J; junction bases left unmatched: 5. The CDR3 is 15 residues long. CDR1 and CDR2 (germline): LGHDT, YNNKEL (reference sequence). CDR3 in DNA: TGTGCCAGCAGCCAAACAGGGGGCCGGGGCTATGGCTACACCTTC. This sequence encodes CASSQTGGRGYGYTF.

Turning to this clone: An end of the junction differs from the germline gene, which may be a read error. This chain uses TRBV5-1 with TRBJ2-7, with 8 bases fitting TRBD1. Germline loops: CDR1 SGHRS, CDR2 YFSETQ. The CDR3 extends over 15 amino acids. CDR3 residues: CASSLDGRGRGEQYF. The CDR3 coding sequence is TGCGCCAGCAGTTTGGACGGCAGGGGGCGCGGTGAGCAGTACTTC.

The CDR3 coding sequence is TGCGCCAGCAGCCAACAACAGGGTTTGGACAATCAGCCCCAGCATTTT. Protein sequence: CASSQQQGLDNQPQHF. The rearrangement uses TRBV4-1 and TRBJ1-5, with D possibly TRBD1 on 6 matching bases. The germline gives CDR1 MGHRA, CDR2 YSYEKL. This CDR3 has 16 amino acids. Trimming shortened V by 2 bases and J by 3 bases, and 14 bases separated the two germline ends.

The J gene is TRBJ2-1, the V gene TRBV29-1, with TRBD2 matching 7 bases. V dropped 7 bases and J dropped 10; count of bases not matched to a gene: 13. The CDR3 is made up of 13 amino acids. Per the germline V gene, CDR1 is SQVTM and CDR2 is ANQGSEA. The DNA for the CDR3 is TGCAGCGCCTCGGGGAGGGGATATTCGGAGCAGTTCTTC. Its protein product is CSASGRGYSEQFF.

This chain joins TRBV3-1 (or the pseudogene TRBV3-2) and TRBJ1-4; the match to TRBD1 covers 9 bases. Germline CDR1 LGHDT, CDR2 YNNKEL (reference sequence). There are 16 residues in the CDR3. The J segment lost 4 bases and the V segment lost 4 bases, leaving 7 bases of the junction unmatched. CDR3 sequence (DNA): TGTGCCAGCAGCCTGAAGGCGGGACAGGGTAATGAAAAACTGTTTTTT. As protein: CASSLKAGQGNEKLFF.

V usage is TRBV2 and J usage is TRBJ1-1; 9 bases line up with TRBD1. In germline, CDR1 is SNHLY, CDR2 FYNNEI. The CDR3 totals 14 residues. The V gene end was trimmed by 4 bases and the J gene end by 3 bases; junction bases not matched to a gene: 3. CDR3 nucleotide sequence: TGTGCCAGCAGTGGACAGGGGGAGGACACTGAAGCTTTCTTT. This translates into CASSGQGEDTEAFF.

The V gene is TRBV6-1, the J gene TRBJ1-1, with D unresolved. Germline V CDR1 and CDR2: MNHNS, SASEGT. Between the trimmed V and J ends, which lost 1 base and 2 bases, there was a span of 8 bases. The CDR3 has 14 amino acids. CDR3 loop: CASSEGLGNTEAFF. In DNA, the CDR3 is TGTGCCAGCAGTGAAGGACTAGGCAACACTGAAGCTTTCTTT.

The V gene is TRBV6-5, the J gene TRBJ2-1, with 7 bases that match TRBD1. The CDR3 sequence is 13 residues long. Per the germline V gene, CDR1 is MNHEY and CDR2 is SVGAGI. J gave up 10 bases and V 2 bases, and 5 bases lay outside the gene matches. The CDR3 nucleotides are TGTGCCAGCAGTTACAAACAGGGGTCGGAGCAGTTCTTC. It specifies CASSYKQGSEQFF.

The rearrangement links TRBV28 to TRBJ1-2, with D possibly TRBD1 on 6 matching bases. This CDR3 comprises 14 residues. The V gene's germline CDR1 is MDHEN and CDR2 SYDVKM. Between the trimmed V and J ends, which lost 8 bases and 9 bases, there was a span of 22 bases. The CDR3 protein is CASYIGGRSASYTF. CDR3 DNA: TGTGCCAGCTACATAGGGGGTCGCTCTGCTAGCTACACCTTC.

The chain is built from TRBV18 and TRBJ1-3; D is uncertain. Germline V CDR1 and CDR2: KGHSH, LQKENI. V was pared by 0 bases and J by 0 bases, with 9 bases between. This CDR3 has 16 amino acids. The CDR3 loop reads CASSPPVSYSGNTIYF. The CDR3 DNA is TGTGCCAGCTCACCACCTGTTTCCTACTCTGGAAACACCATATATTTT.

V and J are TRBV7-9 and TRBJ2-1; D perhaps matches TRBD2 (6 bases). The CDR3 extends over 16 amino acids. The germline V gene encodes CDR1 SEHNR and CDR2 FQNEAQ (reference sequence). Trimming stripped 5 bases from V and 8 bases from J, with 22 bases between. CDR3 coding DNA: TGTGCCAGCAGCCCAGCGGGCAGGGTATATTTCCATGAGCAGTTCTTC. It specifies CASSPAGRVYFHEQFF.

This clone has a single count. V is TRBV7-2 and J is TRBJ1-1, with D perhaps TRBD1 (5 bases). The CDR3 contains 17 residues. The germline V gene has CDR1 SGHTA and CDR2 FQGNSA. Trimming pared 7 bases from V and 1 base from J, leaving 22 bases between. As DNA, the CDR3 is TGTGCCAGCACATTTCCTGGTAGGGGAATGCAGAACACTGAAGCTTTCTTT. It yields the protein CASTFPGRGMQNTEAFF.

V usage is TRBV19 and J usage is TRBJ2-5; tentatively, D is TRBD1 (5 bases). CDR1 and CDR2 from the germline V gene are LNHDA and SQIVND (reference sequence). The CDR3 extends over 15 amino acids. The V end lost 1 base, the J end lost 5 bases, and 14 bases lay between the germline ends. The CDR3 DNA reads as TGTGCCAGTAGTATAGGGGGCAGGCTCAGGGAGACCCAGTACTTC. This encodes CASSIGGRLRETQYF.

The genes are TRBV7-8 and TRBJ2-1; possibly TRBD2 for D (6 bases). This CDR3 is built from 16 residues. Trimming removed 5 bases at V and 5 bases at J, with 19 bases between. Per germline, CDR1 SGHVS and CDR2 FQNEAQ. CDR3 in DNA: TGTGCCAGCAGCCGGGCGCAGGGACTCCAGAACAATGAGCAGTTCTTC. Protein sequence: CASSRAQGLQNNEQFF.